This T cell receptor (beta chain) comes out of a study of blood T cells in healthy people across ages. Study-level findings and limits: Across the age range, TCR beta diversity per million T cells fell in a roughly linear way. With naive T cell percentage, TCR beta diversity showed a strong correlation.

V was pared by 6 bases and J by 2 bases, with 11 bases between. This CDR3 contains 14 residues. Germline loops: CDR1 GTSNPN, CDR2 SVGIG (reference sequence). A note on this clonotype: The antigen remains undetermined.

For the second PCR, which ran for about 6 to 11 cycles, a sample-barcoded 5' primer and a J-beta primer mix were used. One entry per CDR3 protein results from TCRdb running MiXCR on the 5' RACE reads. The sample lists 550,000 to 800,000 distinct CDR3 sequences, approximately 21% occurring once. Material: blood. This chain uses TRBV30 with TRBJ2-6; either TRBD1 or TRBD2 may supply D (5 bases each). This clonotype was obtained from a man between 65 and 80 years old in good health. CDR3: CACAGTAGANVLTF. The DNA for the CDR3 is TGTGCCTGTGCCGGGACCGCTGGGGCCAACGTCCTGACTTTC.